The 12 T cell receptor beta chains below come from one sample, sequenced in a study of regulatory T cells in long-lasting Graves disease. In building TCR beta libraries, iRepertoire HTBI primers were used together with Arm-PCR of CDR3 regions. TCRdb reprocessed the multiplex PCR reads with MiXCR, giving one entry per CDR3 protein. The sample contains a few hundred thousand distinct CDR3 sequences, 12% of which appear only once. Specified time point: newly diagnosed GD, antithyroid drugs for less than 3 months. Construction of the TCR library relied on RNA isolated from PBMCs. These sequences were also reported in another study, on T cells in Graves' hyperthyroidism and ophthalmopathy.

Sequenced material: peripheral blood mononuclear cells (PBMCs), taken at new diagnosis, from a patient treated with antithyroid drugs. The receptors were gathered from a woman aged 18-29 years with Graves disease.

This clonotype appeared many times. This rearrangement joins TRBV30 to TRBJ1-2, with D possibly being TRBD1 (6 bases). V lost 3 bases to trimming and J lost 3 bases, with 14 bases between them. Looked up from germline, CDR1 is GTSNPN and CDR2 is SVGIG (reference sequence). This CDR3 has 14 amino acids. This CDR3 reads CAWSPGETHYGYTF. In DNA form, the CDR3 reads TGTGCCTGGAGCCCAGGGGAGACACACTATGGCTACACCTTC.

Written as DNA, the CDR3 is TGCAGTGCTAGAGATGGGAGCCCCACCTCCTACAATGAGCAGTTCTTC. Translating gives CSARDGSPTSYNEQFF. This chain joins TRBV20-1 and TRBJ2-1; possibly TRBD2 for D (5 bases). V lost 0 bases and J 0 bases, leaving 12 bases between the germline ends. The CDR3 is made up of 16 amino acids. Looked up from germline, CDR1 is DFQATT and CDR2 is SNEGSKA (reference sequence).

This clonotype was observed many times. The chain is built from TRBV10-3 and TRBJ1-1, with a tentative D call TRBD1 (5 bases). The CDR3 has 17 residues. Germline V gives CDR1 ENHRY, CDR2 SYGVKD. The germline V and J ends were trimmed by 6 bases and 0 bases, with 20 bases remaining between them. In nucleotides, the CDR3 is TGTGCCATCAGACTTCACCCCGACAGACAACTGAACACTGAAGCTTTCTTT. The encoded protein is CAIRLHPDRQLNTEAFF.

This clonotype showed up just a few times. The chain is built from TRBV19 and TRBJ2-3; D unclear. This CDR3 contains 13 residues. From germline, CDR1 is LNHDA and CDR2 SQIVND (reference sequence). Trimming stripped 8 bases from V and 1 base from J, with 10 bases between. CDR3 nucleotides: TGTGCCAGTGGTAGAGAGCGCACAGATACGCAGTATTTT. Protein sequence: CASGRERTDTQYF.

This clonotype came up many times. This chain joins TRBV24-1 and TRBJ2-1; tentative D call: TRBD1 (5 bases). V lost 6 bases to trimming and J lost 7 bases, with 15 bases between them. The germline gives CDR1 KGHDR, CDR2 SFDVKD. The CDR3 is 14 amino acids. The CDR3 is CATSPLTDSNEQFF. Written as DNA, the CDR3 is TGTGCCACCAGTCCTTTGACAGATTCGAATGAGCAGTTCTTC.

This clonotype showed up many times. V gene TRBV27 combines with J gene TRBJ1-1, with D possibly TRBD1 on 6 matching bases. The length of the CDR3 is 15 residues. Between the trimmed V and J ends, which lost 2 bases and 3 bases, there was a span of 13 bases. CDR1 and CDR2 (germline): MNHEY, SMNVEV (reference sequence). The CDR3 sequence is CASSLMGGLYTEAFF. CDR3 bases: TGTGCCAGCAGTTTAATGGGGGGCCTGTACACTGAAGCTTTCTTT.

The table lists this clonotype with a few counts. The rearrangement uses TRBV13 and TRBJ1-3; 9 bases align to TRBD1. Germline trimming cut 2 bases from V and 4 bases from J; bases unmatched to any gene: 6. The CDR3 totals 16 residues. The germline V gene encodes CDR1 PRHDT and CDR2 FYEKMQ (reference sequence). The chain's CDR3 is CASSLKTGGWGNTIYF. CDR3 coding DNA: TGTGCCAGCAGCTTAAAAACAGGGGGCTGGGGAAACACCATATATTTT.

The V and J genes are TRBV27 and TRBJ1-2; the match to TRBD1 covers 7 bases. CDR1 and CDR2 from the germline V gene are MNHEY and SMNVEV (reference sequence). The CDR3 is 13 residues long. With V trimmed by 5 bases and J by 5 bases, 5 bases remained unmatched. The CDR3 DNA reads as TGTGCCAGCAGTAGAAACAGGGGATATGGCTACACCTTC. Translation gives CASSRNRGYGYTF.

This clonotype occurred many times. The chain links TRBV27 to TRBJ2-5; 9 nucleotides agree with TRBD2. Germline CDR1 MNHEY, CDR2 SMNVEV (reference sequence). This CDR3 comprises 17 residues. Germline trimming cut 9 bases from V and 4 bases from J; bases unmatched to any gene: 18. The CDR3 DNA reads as TGTGCCAGTACGGCTCGGCCGGATAGCGGGAGAGCAGAGACCCAGTACTTC. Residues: CASTARPDSGRAETQYF.

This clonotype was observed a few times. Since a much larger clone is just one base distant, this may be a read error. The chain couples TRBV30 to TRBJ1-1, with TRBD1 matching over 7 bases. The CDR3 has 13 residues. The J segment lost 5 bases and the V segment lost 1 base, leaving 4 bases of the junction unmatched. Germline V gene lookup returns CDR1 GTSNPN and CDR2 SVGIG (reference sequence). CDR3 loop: CAWSEARGTEAFF. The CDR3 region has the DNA TGTGCCTGGAGTGAGGCCAGGGGGACTGAAGCTTTCTTT.

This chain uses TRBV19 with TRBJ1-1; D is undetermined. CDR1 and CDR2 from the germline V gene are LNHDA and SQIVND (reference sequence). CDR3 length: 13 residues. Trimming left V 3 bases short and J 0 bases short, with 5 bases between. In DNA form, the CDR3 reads TGTGCCAGTAGTATGAGTCTGAACACTGAAGCTTTCTTT. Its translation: CASSMSLNTEAFF.

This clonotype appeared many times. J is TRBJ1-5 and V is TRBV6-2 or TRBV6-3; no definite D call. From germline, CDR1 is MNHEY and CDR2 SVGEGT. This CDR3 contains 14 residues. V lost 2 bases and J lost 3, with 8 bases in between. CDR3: CASSYREVNQPQHF. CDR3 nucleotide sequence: TGTGCCAGCAGTTACCGGGAAGTCAATCAGCCCCAGCATTTT.